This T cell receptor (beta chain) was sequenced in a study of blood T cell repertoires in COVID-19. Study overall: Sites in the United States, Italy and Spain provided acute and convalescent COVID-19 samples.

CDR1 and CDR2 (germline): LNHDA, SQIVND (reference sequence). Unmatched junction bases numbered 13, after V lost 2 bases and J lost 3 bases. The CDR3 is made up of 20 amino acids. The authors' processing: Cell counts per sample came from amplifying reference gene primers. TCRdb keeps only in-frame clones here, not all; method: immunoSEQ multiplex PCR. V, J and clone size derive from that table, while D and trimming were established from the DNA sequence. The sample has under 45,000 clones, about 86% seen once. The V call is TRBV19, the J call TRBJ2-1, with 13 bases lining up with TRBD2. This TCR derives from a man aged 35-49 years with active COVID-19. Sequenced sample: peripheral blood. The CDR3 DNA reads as TGTGCCAGTAGTATAACCGGGGGACTAGCGGGGAGGAGGGACTACAATGAGCAGTTCTTC. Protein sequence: CASSITGGLAGRRDYNEQFF.